This T cell receptor beta chain derives from a study of blood T cell repertoires in COVID-19. Across the whole study: The study drew acute and convalescent COVID-19 samples from the United States, Italy and Spain. T cells, B-cell-depleted T cells, or PBMCs supplied cDNA or gDNA.

Original handling: It was from reference gene primer amplification that nucleated cell counts were estimated. This table comes from immunoSEQ multiplex PCR, and its TCRdb copy is limited to in-frame clones, with some not included. V and J calls and clone size are those listed in that table; D and trimming were worked out from the DNA. This repertoire shows about 150,000 clones, roughly 78% found once; its top ten account for 12% to 15%. Germline values: CDR1 MNHEY, CDR2 SVGEGT. V was cut by 1 base and J by 9 bases, with 16 bases left in between. The CDR3 extends over 15 amino acids. The receptor's source is a human donor with acute or convalescent COVID-19. The donor label of this sample is uncertain. Material: peripheral blood. J is TRBJ1-5 and V is TRBV6-2 or TRBV6-3; D is possibly TRBD1 (6 bases). DNA for the CDR3: TGTGCCAGCAGTTACTGGGGGGGCGAGGGGCGGCCCCAGCATTTT. This sequence encodes CASSYWGGEGRPQHF.